This T cell receptor (beta chain) was observed in a study of T cells after yellow fever vaccination. Study-level findings and limits: A limited proportion of clonotypes was detected within both the CD4 and CD8 compartments.

TCRdb reprocessed the 5' RACE reads with MiXCR, giving one entry per CDR3 protein. Here the sample spans over 150,000 distinct CDR3 sequences, 6.2% being singletons. This clonotype occurred many times. Its antigen remains unknown. Germline V gene sequence: CDR1 KGHSH, CDR2 LQKENI. The germline V and J ends were trimmed by 3 bases and 0 bases, with 18 bases remaining between them. CDR3 length: 18 residues. Sequenced material: CD4+ T cells sorted from PBMCs, taken on the day of the first yellow fever vaccination. This clonotype originated in a man between 18 and 35 years old who received the YFV17D yellow fever vaccine. V and J are TRBV18 and TRBJ1-3; possible D gene TRBD1, 5 bases. CDR3 coding DNA: TGTGCCAGCTCACCCACATCACGGACAAACCCCTCTGGAAACACCATATATTTT. Translating it yields CASSPTSRTNPSGNTIYF.